This is a list of T cell receptor beta chains from one sample in a study of Graves' ophthalmopathy and Graves' hyperthyroidism. TCRdb passed the multiplex PCR reads through MiXCR, listing each CDR3 protein once. The top ten clones hold 44% of a sample with 600,000 to 950,000 distinct CDR3 sequences, roughly 40% of them seen once. Specimen: peripheral blood. These receptors came from an adult man with Graves' ophthalmopathy. CDR3s include the opening cysteine and the closing phenylalanine or tryptophan. The D gene is left open where the match is weak. For some rows the clone size is stated as once, few or many, or as a class when expanded; others skip it.

size | J | D | V | DNA | CDR3
- | TRBJ1-6 | TRBD1 | TRBV9 | TGTGCCAGCAGCGTACTTAGCGGGGACAGGGAGGATTCACCCCTCCACTTT | CASSVLSGDREDSPLHF
- | TRBJ1-6 | - | TRBV24-1 | TGTGCCAGCTCACCAGGTCCGAGCTCCTATAATTCACCCCTCCACTTT | CASSPGPSSYNSPLHF
- | TRBJ1-1 | - | TRBV12-3/TRBV12-4 | TGTGCCAGCAGTTTATCCCGGATCAGAGCGAACACTGAAGCTTTCTTT | CASSLSRIRANTEAFF
- | TRBJ1-5 | - | TRBV5-1 | TGCGCCAGCAGCTCGGACAGTGGCAATCAGCCCCAGCATTTT | CASSSDSGNQPQHF
- | TRBJ2-7 | - | TRBV10-3 | TGTGCCAGCAGTTATAATAGCCTCAGCTACGAGCAGTACTTC | CASSYNSLSYEQYF
many | TRBJ2-5 | TRBD1 | TRBV7-9 | TGTGCCAGCAGCATGACAGGGCGAGGGGAGACCCAGTACTTC | CASSMTGRGETQYF
- | TRBJ1-6 | - | TRBV25-1 | TGTGCCAGCAGCTTGAAGGTGGGGGATTCACCCCTCCACTTT | CASSLKVGDSPLHF
- | TRBJ1-1 | - | TRBV25-1 | TGTGCCAGCAGTCGTAGTTGGACTGAAGCTTTCTTT | CASSRSWTEAFF
- | TRBJ1-5 | - | TRBV20-1 | TGCAGTGCTAGAGCGGGTAGCAATCAGCCCCAGCATTTT | CSARAGSNQPQHF
many | TRBJ1-4 | - | TRBV7-8 | TGTGCCAGCAGCTTGTGGGCGGGGCCTAATGAAAAACTGTTTTTT | CASSLWAGPNEKLFF
- | TRBJ1-5 | - | TRBV10-2 | TGCGCCAGCAGTGCTTACAGAGATAGCAATCAGCCCCAGCATTTT | CASSAYRDSNQPQHF
- | TRBJ1-4 | TRBD1 | TRBV20-1 | TGCAGTGCTAGAGCCGTCGACAGGGCCTACGAAAAACTGTTTTTT | CSARAVDRAYEKLFF
- | TRBJ2-5 | - | TRBV2 | TGTGCCAGCAGTCCCAACACGAGGTTCGGCCTCCAGCCCCAGTACTTC | CASSPNTRFGLQPQYF
many | TRBJ2-7 | - | TRBV15 | TGTGCCACCAGCAGAGGGGCGGATTCCTACGAGCAGTACTTC | CATSRGADSYEQYF
- | TRBJ2-3 | TRBD1 | TRBV12-3/TRBV12-4 | TGTGCCAGCAGTTTGAGCCGGGACAGGGAGGGCACAGATACGCAGTATTTT | CASSLSRDREGTDTQYF
- | TRBJ2-7 | TRBD2 | TRBV6-6 | TGTGCCAGCAGAAACACGGGACTAGCAGGCGAGCAGTACTTC | CASRNTGLAGEQYF
many | TRBJ2-7 | - | TRBV2 | TGTGCCAGCTGCGACAGCTACGAGCAGTACTTC | CASCDSYEQYF
many | TRBJ2-7 | TRBD1 | TRBV2 | TGTGCCAGCAGGACCGGGACAGGGGCCTACGAGCAGTACTTC | CASRTGTGAYEQYF
- | TRBJ1-6 | - | TRBV10-2 | - | CACSARVGALNSPLHF
- | TRBJ1-2 | - | TRBV7-9 | TGTGGCAGCAGCCGGGGGGGACCGGGTAACTATGGCTACACCTTC | CGSSRGGPGNYGYTF
few | TRBJ1-1 | TRBD1 | TRBV20-1 | TGCAGTGCTAGAGATGGAAAATTGAACCGACAGGGCGCTGAAGCTTTCTTT | CSARDGKLNRQGAEAFF
- | TRBJ1-6 | - | TRBV25-1 | TGTGCCAGCAGTATCCCCGGAGATTCACCCCTCCACTTT | CASSIPGDSPLHF
- | TRBJ1-1 | TRBD1 | TRBV25-1 | TGTGCCAGCAGCCCTAGGCAGGGGGAAATGTGGGGGAACACTGAAGCTTTCTTT | CASSPRQGEMWGNTEAFF